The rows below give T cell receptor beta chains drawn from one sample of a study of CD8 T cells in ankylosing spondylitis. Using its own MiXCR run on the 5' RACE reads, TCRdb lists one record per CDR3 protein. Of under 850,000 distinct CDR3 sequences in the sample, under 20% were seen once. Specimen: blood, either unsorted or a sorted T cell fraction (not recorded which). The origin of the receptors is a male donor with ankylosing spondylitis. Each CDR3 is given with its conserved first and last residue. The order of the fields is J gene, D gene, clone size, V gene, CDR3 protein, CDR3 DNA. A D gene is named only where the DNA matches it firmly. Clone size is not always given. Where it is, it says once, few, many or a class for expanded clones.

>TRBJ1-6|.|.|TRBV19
CASSISGPRAPLHF
TGTGCCAGTAGTATTTCGGGCCCTCGGGCGCCCCTCCACTTT
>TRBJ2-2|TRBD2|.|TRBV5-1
CASMLQTSGRAGELFF
TGCGCCAGCATGCTCCAGACTAGCGGGAGGGCCGGGGAGCTGTTTTTT
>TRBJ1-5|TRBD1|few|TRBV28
CASNPNFRGRDQPQHF
TGTGCCAGCAACCCTAACTTCAGGGGGCGCGATCAGCCCCAGCATTTT
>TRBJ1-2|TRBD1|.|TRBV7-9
CASSHQSGGTDYGYTF
TGTGCCAGCAGCCACCAAAGCGGCGGGACAGACTATGGCTACACCTTC
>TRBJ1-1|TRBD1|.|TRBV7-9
CASSPNLRTGERAFF
TGTGCCAGCAGCCCGAATCTTAGGACAGGGGAGAGAGCTTTCTTT
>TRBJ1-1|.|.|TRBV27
CASSYRQSNTEAFF
TGTGCCAGCAGTTACCGACAGAGTAACACTGAAGCTTTCTTT
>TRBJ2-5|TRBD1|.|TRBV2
CASGQAVETQYF
TGTGCCAGCGGACAGGCCGTCGAGACCCAGTACTTC
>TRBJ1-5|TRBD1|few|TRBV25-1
CASSESGGGNQPQHF
TGTGCCAGCAGTGAATCAGGGGGCGGCAATCAGCCCCAGCATTTT
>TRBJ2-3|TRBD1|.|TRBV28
CASRVEGGLLSDTQYF
TGTGCCAGCCGGGTAGAAGGGGGCCTCCTGTCAGATACGCAGTATTTT
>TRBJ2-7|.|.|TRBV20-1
CSAAEGGLGEQYF
TGCAGTGCCGCCGAAGGAGGGTTGGGGGAGCAGTACTTC
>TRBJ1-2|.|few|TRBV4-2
CASSKEGDRANYGYTF
TGTGCCAGCAGCAAGGAGGGGGACCGAGCGAACTATGGCTACACCTTC
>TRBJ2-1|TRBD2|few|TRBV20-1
CSARGGSGGYNEQFF
TGCAGTGCTAGAGGGGGGAGCGGGGGATACAATGAGCAGTTCTTC
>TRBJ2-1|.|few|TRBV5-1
CASSLGFGSSYNEQFF
TGCGCCAGCAGCTTGGGTTTCGGGAGCTCCTACAATGAGCAGTTCTTC
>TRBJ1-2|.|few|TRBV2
CASIGERGINGYTF
TGTGCCAGCATAGGGGAGAGGGGTATTAATGGCTACACCTTC
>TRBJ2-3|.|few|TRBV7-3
CASSLLDGPQDTQYF
TGTGCCAGCAGCTTATTGGATGGACCACAAGATACGCAGTATTTT
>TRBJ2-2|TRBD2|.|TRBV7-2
CASSLAVVGTGELFF
TGTGCCAGCAGCCTAGCGGTCGTTGGCACCGGGGAGCTGTTTTTT
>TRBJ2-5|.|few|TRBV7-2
CASSLRGTAQYF
TGTGCCAGCAGCTTGAGAGGAACGGCCCAGTACTTC
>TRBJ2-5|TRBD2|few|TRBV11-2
CASSLDQASGGRETQYF
TGTGCCAGCAGCTTAGATCAAGCTAGCGGGGGTCGAGAGACCCAGTACTTC
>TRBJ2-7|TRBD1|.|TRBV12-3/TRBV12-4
CASSPLRDSYYEQYF
TGTGCCAGCAGTCCTCTCCGGGACAGCTACTACGAGCAGTACTTC
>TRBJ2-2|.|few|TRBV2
CASSDWGTGELFF
TGTGCCAGCAGTGACTGGGGTACCGGGGAGCTGTTTTTT
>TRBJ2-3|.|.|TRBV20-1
CSARDRRDTTSTDTQYF
TGCAGTGCTAGAGACAGGCGGGACACTACTAGCACAGATACGCAGTATTTT
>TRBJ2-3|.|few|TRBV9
CASSVALHTDTQYF
TGTGCCAGCAGCGTCGCACTACACACAGATACGCAGTATTTT
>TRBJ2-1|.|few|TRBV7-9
CASSLSRTISGNEQFF
TGTGCCAGCAGCTTATCGCGAACGATTTCAGGCAATGAGCAGTTCTTC
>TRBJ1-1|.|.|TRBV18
CASSSKGGGTEAFF
TGTGCCAGCTCATCTAAGGGAGGGGGCACTGAAGCTTTCTTT
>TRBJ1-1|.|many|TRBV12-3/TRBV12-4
CASTLTGLNTEAFF
TGTGCCAGCACCCTGACAGGTCTGAACACTGAAGCTTTCTTT
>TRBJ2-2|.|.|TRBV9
CASSVLGGNTGELFF
TGTGCCAGCAGCGTCCTTGGGGGGAACACCGGGGAGCTGTTTTTT